This T cell receptor beta chain stems from a study of PD-L1 blockade in urothelial cancer. The assay was immunoSEQ multiplex PCR, and TCRdb's table has in-frame clones only and misses some. The table records about 50,000 clones, about four fifths of them present only once. Time point specified: peripheral blood 6 weeks after treatment start. CDR3 length: 13 amino acids. Trimming cost V 0 bases and J 3 bases, with 6 bases left between them. Germline V gene sequence: CDR1 SGHRS, CDR2 YFSETQ. This TCR derives from a man in his 70s with urothelial cancer. The sequences come from PBMCs, collected around atezolizumab (anti-PD-L1) treatment. The chain uses TRBV5-1 and TRBJ1-1, with no clear D. The DNA of the CDR3 is TGCGCCAGCAGCTTGGCCAGCGACACTGAAGCTTTCTTT. This translates into CASSLASDTEAFF.